One sample yielded the 32 T cell receptor beta chains listed below, sequenced in a study of a mutant IDH1 vaccine in newly diagnosed glioma. Documented time point: baseline, week 1 (first vaccination visit). The treatment here: pre-vaccination baseline after standard-of-care therapy. Repertoires were generated with immunoSEQ multiplex PCR, while TCRdb's copy carries only in-frame clones and drops some. This table has some 100,000 clones, roughly 85% appearing once. The sequencing used PBMCs, collected from a glioma patient treated with radiotherapy, temozolomide or both. Source of these receptors: a woman between 45 and 60 years old with glioma.

The chain recombines TRBV5-1 with TRBJ1-1; possibly TRBD1 for D (5 bases). The V gene's germline CDR1 is SGHRS and CDR2 YFSETQ. With 3 bases removed from V and 1 base from J, the gap between germline ends came to 10 bases. CDR3 length: 14 amino acids. DNA of the CDR3: TGCGCCAGCAGCTCGGAGGGGAGGAACACTGAAGCTTTCTTT. Amino acid sequence: CASSSEGRNTEAFF.

The V call is TRBV7-7, the J call TRBJ2-5; D gene uncertain. V was pared by 1 base and J by 2 bases, with 8 bases between. The length of the CDR3 is 14 residues. The V gene's germline CDR1 is SSHAT and CDR2 FNYEAQ (reference sequence). The CDR3 reads CASSLVGKQETQYF. CDR3 nucleotide sequence: TGTGCCAGCAGCTTAGTGGGCAAACAAGAGACCCAGTACTTC.

This clone turned up a few times. The chain employs TRBV10-3 and TRBJ1-1, with 10 positions matching TRBD1. The V and J ends lost 10 bases and 5 bases, in that order; junction bases with no gene match: 7. CDR1 is ENHRY and CDR2 is SYGVKD in the germline V gene. The CDR3 length is 13 residues. The CDR3 region is CATRDRGDTEAFF. The CDR3 DNA reads TGTGCCACTCGGGACAGGGGAGATACTGAAGCTTTCTTT.

This sequence joins TRBV6-5 and TRBJ1-1; TRBD1 matches at 7 bases. CDR1 MNHEY and CDR2 SVGAGI come from the germline V gene. V gave up 0 bases and J gave up 7 bases; unmatched junction bases: 8. The CDR3 is 15 residues long. The CDR3 protein is CASSYSGPTGIEAFF. The CDR3 DNA reads TGTGCCAGCAGTTACTCGGGACCGACAGGGATTGAAGCTTTCTTT.

The V call is TRBV27, the J call TRBJ1-5; D gene uncertain. CDR1 and CDR2 (germline): MNHEY, SMNVEV (reference sequence). This CDR3 is 13 amino acids long. Deletions cut 6 bases from V and 3 bases from J, with 9 bases between. In DNA, the CDR3 is TGTGCCAGCAGCTCCTCCGTCAATCAGCCCCAGCATTTT. This translates into CASSSSVNQPQHF.

The V and J genes are TRBV30 and TRBJ2-7, with D hard to call. Trimming left V 0 bases short and J 9 bases short, with 12 bases between. This CDR3 contains 12 residues. Germline CDR1 is GTSNPN and CDR2 is SVGIG (reference sequence). The chain's CDR3 is CAWSVGPLGQYF. CDR3 nucleotide sequence: TGTGCCTGGAGTGTCGGCCCCCTCGGGCAGTACTTC.

The V gene is TRBV6-5, the J gene TRBJ1-1; D may be TRBD1 (5 bases). The V gene lost 2 bases and the J gene lost 5 bases, with 9 bases spanning the gap. The germline gives CDR1 MNHEY, CDR2 SVGAGI. The CDR3 contains 13 residues. CDR3 DNA sequence: TGTGCCAGCAGTTACCAGGGAGGAACTGAAGCTTTCTTT. Its protein product is CASSYQGGTEAFF.

The chain carries TRBV4-3 and TRBJ1-5, with D uncertain. The CDR3 runs 16 residues. Germline V gives CDR1 LGHNA, CDR2 YSLEER. V lost 0 bases and J 5 bases, leaving 14 bases between the germline ends. The CDR3 spells CASSQDVVRGHQPQHF. The CDR3 coding sequence is TGCGCCAGCAGCCAAGATGTGGTCCGGGGTCATCAGCCCCAGCATTTT.

In this sample, this clone turned up a few times. The chain couples TRBV4-2 to TRBJ1-5; D is unresolved. The V gene lost 4 bases and the J gene lost 0 bases, with 10 bases spanning the gap. The CDR3 contains 15 residues. Germline V CDR1 and CDR2: LGHNA, YNFKEQ. The CDR3 spells CASSRQFDSNQPQHF. The CDR3 nucleotides read TGTGCCAGCAGCCGCCAGTTTGATAGCAATCAGCCCCAGCATTTT.

V gene TRBV5-5 combines with J gene TRBJ1-4, with a weak D call TRBD1 (5 bases). The CDR3 spans 14 residues. In germline, CDR1 is SGHKS, CDR2 YYEKEE (reference sequence). V shed 4 bases and J shed 8 bases, with 15 bases lying between them. The CDR3 here is CASSPGRDWEKLFF. The CDR3 nucleotides are TGTGCCAGCAGCCCCGGCAGGGACTGGGAAAAACTGTTTTTT.

The genes are TRBV2 and TRBJ2-2; TRBD2 agrees at 9 bases. The V gene's germline CDR1 is SNHLY and CDR2 FYNNEI. The CDR3 contains 16 residues. V was clipped by 3 bases and J by 1 base; unmatched bases: 3. Written as DNA, the CDR3 is TGTGCCAGCAGTGAGCTAGCGGGATTGAACACCGGGGAGCTGTTTTTT. Amino acid sequence: CASSELAGLNTGELFF.

This rearrangement joins TRBV19 to TRBJ1-4, with D hard to call. The germline V and J ends were trimmed by 4 bases and 7 bases, with 16 bases remaining between them. This CDR3 has 15 residues. In germline, CDR1 is LNHDA, CDR2 SQIVND (reference sequence). In DNA form, the CDR3 reads TGTGCCAGTAGTAATTTCGAGGTTGGCGGTGAAAAACTGTTTTTT. Encoded protein: CASSNFEVGGEKLFF.

This chain connects TRBV7-7 to TRBJ2-3, with TRBD2 as a possible D gene (6 bases). V gave up 11 bases and J gave up 6 bases, with 12 bases separating them. This CDR3 region has 11 residues. Per the germline V gene, CDR1 is SSHAT and CDR2 is FNYEAQ (reference sequence). CDR3 loop: CAGGKRDTQYF. Here the CDR3 DNA reads TGTGCCGGGGGGAAAAGGGATACGCAGTATTTT.

Remarks on this clone: The same CDR3 arises from other DNA sequences in this sample as well. The V gene is TRBV10-3, the J gene TRBJ2-7; D is unclear. Trimming left V 0 bases short and J 3 bases short, with 6 bases between. Germline CDR1 and CDR2: ENHRY and SYGVKD. The length of the CDR3 is 13 residues. This chain's CDR3 is CAISESGGYEQYF. The CDR3 DNA is TGTGCCATCAGTGAGTCGGGCGGCTACGAGCAGTACTTC.

The chain joins TRBV2 to TRBJ2-7; D is ambiguous. V shed 4 bases and J shed 1 base, with 8 bases lying between them. Germline values: CDR1 SNHLY, CDR2 FYNNEI. The CDR3 runs to 13 residues. The CDR3 DNA is TGTGCCAGCAGTGTTGGGCGTTCCTACGAGCAGTACTTC. It codes for CASSVGRSYEQYF.

The rearrangement uses TRBV4-3 and TRBJ1-3, with D hard to call. The CDR3 is 14 amino acids. CDR1 LGHNA and CDR2 YSLEER come from the germline V gene. V lost 4 bases to trimming and J lost 2 bases, with 9 bases between them. The CDR3 loop reads CASSPSGPGNTIYF. CDR3 coding DNA: TGCGCCAGCAGCCCTTCGGGTCCTGGAAACACCATATATTTT.

This chain joins TRBV18 and TRBJ1-4, with D unclear. Deletions cut 6 bases from V and 3 bases from J, with 5 bases between. This CDR3 has 12 residues. Germline CDR1 and CDR2: KGHSH and LQKENI. The CDR3 spells CASSQANEKLFF. The CDR3 region has the DNA TGTGCCAGCTCCCAGGCTAATGAAAAACTGTTTTTT.

J is TRBJ2-2 and V is TRBV14; D gene ambiguous. Germline V CDR1 and CDR2: SGHDN, FVKESK. The germline V and J ends were trimmed by 1 base and 1 base, with 4 bases remaining between them. The CDR3 extends over 14 amino acids. The CDR3 DNA is TGTGCCAGCAGCCAAGCTTGGAACACCGGGGAGCTGTTTTTT. The encoded protein is CASSQAWNTGELFF.

The rearrangement links TRBV28 to TRBJ1-5, with a possible D match to TRBD1 (5 bases). Germline CDR1 reads MDHEN; CDR2 reads SYDVKM. CDR3 size: 14 residues. Trimming shortened V by 6 bases and J by 6 bases, and 15 bases separated the two germline ends. The CDR3 spells CASRTTGGTQPQHF. DNA for the CDR3: TGTGCCAGCAGAACCACGGGGGGGACTCAGCCCCAGCATTTT.

The chain combines TRBV19 with TRBJ2-1; D is ambiguous. The CDR3 length is 13 residues. The V gene lost 6 bases and the J gene lost 2 bases, with 8 bases spanning the gap. In germline, CDR1 is LNHDA, CDR2 SQIVND (reference sequence). CDR3 nucleotide sequence: TGTGCCAGTAGCTTTGGGGCCTACAATGAGCAGTTCTTC. Translation: CASSFGAYNEQFF.

This sequence joins TRBV6-1 and TRBJ2-7; a weak D match, TRBD1 (6 bases). Trimming took 0 bases from V and 0 from J, leaving 9 bases between them. CDR3 length: 15 amino acids. Germline V gene sequence: CDR1 MNHNS, CDR2 SASEGT. The CDR3, as DNA: TGTGCCAGCAGTGAAGCTGTAGGGGGCTCCTACGAGCAGTACTTC. This encodes CASSEAVGGSYEQYF.

This chain uses TRBV29-1 with TRBJ1-3; a possible D gene is TRBD1 (6 bases). The CDR3 has 15 residues. From germline, CDR1 is SQVTM and CDR2 ANQGSEA. Trimming left V 2 bases short and J 3 bases short, with 14 bases between. The CDR3, as DNA: TGCAGCGTTGAATTCATGGGGGGGCTTGGAAACACCATATATTTT. This encodes CSVEFMGGLGNTIYF.

This chain connects TRBV28 to TRBJ2-5; D not resolved. V was shortened by 2 bases and J by 5 bases, with 15 bases between the two germline ends. Germline V gene lookup returns CDR1 MDHEN and CDR2 SYDVKM. CDR3 length: 15 residues. CDR3 amino acids: CASSLGKRKTETQYF. In DNA form, the CDR3 reads TGTGCCAGCAGTTTAGGGAAGCGTAAGACGGAGACCCAGTACTTC.

The chain uses TRBV11-2 and TRBJ2-1; 8 bases agree with TRBD2. The CDR3 runs to 15 residues. Unmatched junction bases numbered 0, after V lost 1 base and J lost 1 base. Germline loops: CDR1 SGHAT, CDR2 FQNNGV. The CDR3 nucleotides are TGTGCCAGCAGCTTAGTAGCGGGGTCCTACAATGAGCAGTTCTTC. Amino acids: CASSLVAGSYNEQFF. Variable domain in full (rest from reference TRBV11-2 and TRBJ2-1): EAGVAQSPRYKIIEKRQSVAFWCNPISGHATLYWYQQILGQGPKLLIQFQNNGVVDDSQLPKDRFSAERLKGVDSTLKIQPAKLEDSAVYLCASSLVAGSYNEQFFGPGTRLTVL.

The rearrangement links TRBV27 to TRBJ2-5; weak D call: TRBD1 (5 bases). Germline loops: CDR1 MNHEY, CDR2 SMNVEV (reference sequence). V was trimmed by 1 base and J by 5 bases, leaving 11 bases between them. The CDR3 covers 14 residues. The CDR3 nucleotides read TGTGCCAGCAGTTTATATGCAGGGATGGAGACCCAGTACTTC. Translated: CASSLYAGMETQYF.

The chain employs TRBV19 and TRBJ1-6; TRBD1 might be the D (5 bases). Between the trimmed V and J ends, which lost 5 bases and 6 bases, there was a span of 14 bases. Germline CDR1 reads LNHDA; CDR2 reads SQIVND (reference sequence). The CDR3 runs 15 residues. CDR3 region: CASSSGTERNSPLHF. CDR3 bases: TGTGCCAGTAGTTCGGGGACGGAACGTAATTCACCCCTCCACTTT.

This rearrangement joins TRBV10-3 to TRBJ2-2; 9 positions match TRBD1. J lost 3 bases, V lost 6 bases, and 5 bases had no gene match. Per germline, CDR1 ENHRY and CDR2 SYGVKD. The CDR3 totals 15 residues. Here the CDR3 reads CAISLDRGDTGELFF. DNA for the CDR3: TGTGCCATCAGCCTGGACAGGGGCGACACCGGGGAGCTGTTTTTT.

This clone was observed many times. The chain employs TRBV2 and TRBJ2-7; 7 bases agree with TRBD2. After removal of 8 bases from V and 0 bases from J, the junction contained 10 bases not matched to a gene. Germline V lookup: CDR1 SNHLY, CDR2 FYNNEI. This CDR3 is 15 amino acids long. In nucleotides, the CDR3 is TGTGCCAGCGCGGGGGTAGGCAGGGCCTCCTACGAGCAGTACTTC. Translation: CASAGVGRASYEQYF.

The chain couples TRBV5-1 to TRBJ2-7, with D possibly TRBD1 on 6 matching bases. CDR3 length: 13 residues. Trimming left V 4 bases short and J 2 bases short, with 10 bases between. Per germline, CDR1 SGHRS and CDR2 YFSETQ. The chain's CDR3 is CASSTDSPYEQYF. For the CDR3, the DNA is TGCGCCAGCAGCACGGACAGTCCCTACGAGCAGTACTTC.

V is TRBV11-1 and J is TRBJ1-1; TRBD1 matches 7 bases. V dropped 5 bases and J dropped 6; count of bases not matched to a gene: 3. From germline, CDR1 is SGHAT and CDR2 FQDESV (reference sequence). The CDR3 covers 12 residues. The CDR3 reads CASSGDRAEAFF. In DNA, the CDR3 is TGTGCCAGCAGCGGGGACAGAGCTGAAGCTTTCTTT.

This clone is a singleton in its sample. The J gene is TRBJ1-1, the V gene TRBV5-4; 8 nucleotides match TRBD1. The V gene's germline CDR1 is SGHNT and CDR2 YYREEE (reference sequence). Trimming at V came to 4 bases and at J to 4 bases, leaving 12 bases not matched to a gene. The CDR3 consists of 16 residues. CDR3 amino acids: CASSPIGTGGITEAFF. The CDR3 region has the DNA TGTGCCAGCAGCCCCATAGGGACAGGTGGAATCACTGAAGCTTTCTTT.

This chain joins TRBV18 and TRBJ2-5; unclear D gene. Germline assignment: CDR1 KGHSH and CDR2 LQKENI. The CDR3 is 13 amino acids. Trimming stripped 3 bases from V and 5 bases from J, with 10 bases between. CDR3 in DNA: TGTGCCAGCTCACCGACTGACGGGGAGACCCAGTACTTC. Its protein product is CASSPTDGETQYF.